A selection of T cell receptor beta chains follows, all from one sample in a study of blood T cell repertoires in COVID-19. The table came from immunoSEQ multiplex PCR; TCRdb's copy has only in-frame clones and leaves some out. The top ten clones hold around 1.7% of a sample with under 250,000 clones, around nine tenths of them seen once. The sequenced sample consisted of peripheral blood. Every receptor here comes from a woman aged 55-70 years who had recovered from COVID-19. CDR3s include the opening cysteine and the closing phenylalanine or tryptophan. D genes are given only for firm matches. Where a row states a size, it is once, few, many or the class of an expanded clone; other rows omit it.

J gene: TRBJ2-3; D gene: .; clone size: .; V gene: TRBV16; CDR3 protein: CASSQSVAGSTDTQYF; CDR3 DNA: TGTGCCAGCAGCCAATCGGTGGCAGGGTCCACAGATACGCAGTATTTT
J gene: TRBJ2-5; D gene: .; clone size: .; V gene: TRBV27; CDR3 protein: CASSLSFGGRQETQYF; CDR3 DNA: TGTGCCAGCAGTTTATCCTTCGGGGGGCGGCAAGAGACCCAGTACTTC
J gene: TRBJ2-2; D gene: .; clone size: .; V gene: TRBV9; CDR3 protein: CASSDDGGARGGELFF; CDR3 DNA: TGTGCCAGCAGCGACGATGGGGGGGCGCGTGGCGGGGAGCTGTTTTTT
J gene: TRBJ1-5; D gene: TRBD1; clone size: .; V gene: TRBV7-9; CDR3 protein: CASSSYYGQAGRQPQHF; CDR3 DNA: TGTGCCAGCAGCTCATACTATGGACAGGCCGGGCGACAGCCCCAGCATTTT
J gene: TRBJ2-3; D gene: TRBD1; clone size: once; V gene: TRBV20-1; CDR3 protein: CSASYRGLGTQYF; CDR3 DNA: TGCAGTGCTAGTTACAGGGGGCTCGGTACGCAGTATTTT
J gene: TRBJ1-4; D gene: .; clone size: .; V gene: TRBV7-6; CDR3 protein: CASSLGTGFAEKLFF; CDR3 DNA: TGTGCCAGCAGCTTAGGAACAGGGTTCGCTGAAAAACTGTTTTTT
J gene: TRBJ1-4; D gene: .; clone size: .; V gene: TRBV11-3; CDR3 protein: CASSSPGSGFRDEKLFF; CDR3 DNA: TGTGCCAGCAGCTCCCCCGGATCAGGGTTTAGGGATGAAAAACTGTTTTTT
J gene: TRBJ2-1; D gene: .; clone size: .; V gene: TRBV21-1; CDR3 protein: CASSNFGTGGGHSYNEQFF; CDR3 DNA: TGTGCCAGCAGCAATTTCGGGACAGGGGGCGGCCATTCCTACAATGAGCAGTTCTTC
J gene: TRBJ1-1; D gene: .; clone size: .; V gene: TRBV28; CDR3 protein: CAAGLPPNTEAFF; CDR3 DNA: TGTGCCGCGGGACTTCCTCCAAACACTGAAGCTTTCTTT
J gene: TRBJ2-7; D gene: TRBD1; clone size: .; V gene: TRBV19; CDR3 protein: CASSLTGESSYEQYF; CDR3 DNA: TGTGCCAGTAGTCTAACAGGGGAGAGCTCCTACGAGCAGTACTTC
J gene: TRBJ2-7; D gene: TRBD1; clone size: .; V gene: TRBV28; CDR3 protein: CASSLGQGHGYF; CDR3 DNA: TGTGCCAGCAGTTTGGGACAGGGGCACGGGTACTTC
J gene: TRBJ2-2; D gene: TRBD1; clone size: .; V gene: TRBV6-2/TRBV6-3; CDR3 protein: CASSTGTGVGELFF; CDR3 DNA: TGTGCCAGCAGTACCGGGACAGGGGTCGGGGAGCTGTTTTTT
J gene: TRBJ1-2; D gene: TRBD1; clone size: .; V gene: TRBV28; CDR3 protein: CASSPQDRAFYGYTF; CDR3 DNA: TGTGCCAGCAGTCCCCAAGACAGGGCCTTTTATGGCTACACCTTC
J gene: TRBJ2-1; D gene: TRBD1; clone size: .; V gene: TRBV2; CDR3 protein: CASKETRDRGHNEQFF; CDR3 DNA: TGTGCCAGCAAAGAGACCCGGGACAGGGGCCACAATGAGCAGTTCTTC
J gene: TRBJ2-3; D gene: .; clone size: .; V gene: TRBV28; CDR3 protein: CASRSRGDTQYF; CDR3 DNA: TGTGCCAGTCGCAGCCGGGGAGATACGCAGTATTTT
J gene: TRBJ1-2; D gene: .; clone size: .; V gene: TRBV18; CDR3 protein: CASSPNTGGSNYGYTF; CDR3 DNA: TGTGCCAGCTCACCCAATACAGGAGGGTCTAACTATGGCTACACCTTC
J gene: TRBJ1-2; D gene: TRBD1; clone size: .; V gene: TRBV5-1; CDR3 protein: CASSSGTGLDYGYTF; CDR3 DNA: TGCGCCAGCAGCTCGGGGACAGGGTTGGACTATGGCTACACCTTC
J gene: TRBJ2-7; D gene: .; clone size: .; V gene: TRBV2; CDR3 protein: CASSRDSAPEQYF; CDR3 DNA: TGTGCCAGCAGTCGGGACTCTGCCCCCGAGCAGTACTTC
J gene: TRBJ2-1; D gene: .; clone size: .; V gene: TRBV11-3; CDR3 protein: CASSPLGAGEQFF; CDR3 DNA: TGTGCCAGCAGCCCCTTGGGGGCTGGGGAGCAGTTCTTC
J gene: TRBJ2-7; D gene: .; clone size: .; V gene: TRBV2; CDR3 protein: CASSIDSAAYEQYF; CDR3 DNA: TGTGCCAGCAGTATTGACTCCGCCGCCTACGAGCAGTACTTC
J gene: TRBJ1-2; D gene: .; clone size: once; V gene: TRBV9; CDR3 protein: CASSPSRPGGYTF; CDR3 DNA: TGTGCCAGCAGCCCTAGTAGGCCGGGGGGCTACACCTTC
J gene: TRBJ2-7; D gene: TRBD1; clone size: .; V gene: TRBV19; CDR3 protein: CASSPTGVLYEQYF; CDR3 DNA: TGTGCCAGTAGTCCAACAGGGGTGCTTTACGAGCAGTACTTC
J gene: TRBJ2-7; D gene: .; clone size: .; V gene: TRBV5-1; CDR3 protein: CASSLRDEQYF; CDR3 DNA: TGCGCCAGCAGCCTCAGGGACGAGCAGTACTTC
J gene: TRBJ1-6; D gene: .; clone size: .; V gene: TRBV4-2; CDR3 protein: CASSQDFRSYNSPLHF; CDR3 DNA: TGTGCCAGCAGCCAAGATTTCCGCTCCTATAATTCACCCCTCCACTTT
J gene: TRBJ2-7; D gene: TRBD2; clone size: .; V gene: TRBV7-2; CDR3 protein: CASSSERGERYEQYF; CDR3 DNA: TGTGCCAGCAGCTCCGAGCGGGGGGAAAGGTACGAGCAGTACTTC
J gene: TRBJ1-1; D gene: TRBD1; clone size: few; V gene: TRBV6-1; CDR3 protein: CASSGEPVGQGSEAFF; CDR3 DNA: TGTGCCAGCAGTGGAGAACCTGTAGGACAGGGCAGTGAAGCTTTCTTT